The 16 T cell receptor beta chains below come from one sample, sequenced in a study of Graves' ophthalmopathy and Graves' hyperthyroidism. Transcripts of RNA were the source for amplifying TCR beta CDR3 regions. An opening RT-PCR round employed HTBI primers and preceded a second-round multiplex PCR. TCRdb redid the calling of the multiplex PCR reads with MiXCR, one entry per CDR3 protein. The sample comprises hundreds of thousands of distinct CDR3 sequences, less than 55% of which are singletons, and approximately 44% rests with the top ten. The sample taken for sequencing was peripheral blood. All receptors derive from an adult man with Graves' ophthalmopathy.

This clonotype came up many times. The chain combines TRBV5-1 with TRBJ2-6; D gene unclear. The V end lost 5 bases, the J end lost 1 base, and 7 bases lay between the germline ends. The CDR3 has 14 residues. Germline V gene data show CDR1 as SGHRS and CDR2 as YFSETQ. CDR3 sequence: CASSGDSGANVLTF. The CDR3 DNA follows: TGCGCCAGCAGTGGGGATTCTGGGGCCAACGTCCTGACTTTC.

The CDR3 reads CASSLVWGTPGETQYF. Written as DNA, the CDR3 is TGTGCCAGCAGCTTAGTTTGGGGCACCCCAGGGGAGACCCAGTACTTC. The rearrangement uses TRBV7-8 and TRBJ2-5; D is possibly TRBD1 (5 bases). V was clipped by 1 base and J by 5 bases, with 17 bases between them. Per the germline V gene, CDR1 is SGHVS and CDR2 is FQNEAQ. The CDR3 has 16 amino acids.

The genes are TRBV2 and TRBJ1-2; 8 nucleotides match TRBD1. CDR1 and CDR2 from the germline V gene are SNHLY and FYNNEI. The CDR3 has 15 residues. The junction had 9 bases not matched to a gene; V was cut back by 6 bases and J by 3 bases. CDR3 amino acids: CASSQADRGDYGYTF. The DNA for the CDR3 is TGTGCCAGCAGCCAAGCAGACAGGGGTGACTATGGCTACACCTTC.

The chain combines TRBV5-4 with TRBJ1-4; TRBD1 might be the D (5 bases). The V gene lost 5 bases and the J gene lost 8 bases, with 10 bases spanning the gap. Germline V CDR1 and CDR2: SGHNT, YYREEE (reference sequence). This CDR3 comprises 12 residues. The CDR3 sequence: CASSSGQEKLFF. CDR3 coding DNA: TGTGCCAGCAGTTCAGGGCAGGAAAAACTGTTTTTT.

The chain links TRBV15 to TRBJ2-5, with no clear D. Germline V gene data show CDR1 as LNHNV and CDR2 as YYDKDF (reference sequence). The CDR3 has 14 residues. V was trimmed by 2 bases and J by 5 bases, leaving 12 bases between them. CDR3 in amino acids: CATSRSTSRETQYF. CDR3 in DNA: TGTGCCACCAGCAGATCCACCAGCCGGGAGACCCAGTACTTC.

This clonotype was detected a few times. The chain combines TRBV19 with TRBJ1-4, with a possible D match to TRBD1 (6 bases). CDR1 is LNHDA, CDR2 SQIVND, per germline (reference sequence). This CDR3 is 14 amino acids long. The V gene lost 7 bases and the J gene lost 7 bases, with 16 bases spanning the gap. The CDR3 here is CASTSDRRFEKLFF. CDR3 bases: TGTGCCAGTACCTCGGACAGAAGGTTTGAAAAACTGTTTTTT.

As regards this clonotype: The conserved final phenylalanine or tryptophan is absent from the CDR3, which likely points to a read error. This chain joins TRBV25-1 and TRBJ1-3; tentatively, D is TRBD1 (5 bases). With 5 bases removed from V and 3 bases from J, the gap between germline ends came to 11 bases. Germline CDR1 is MGHDK and CDR2 is SYGVNS. This CDR3 has 14 amino acids. The CDR3 nucleotides are TGTGCCAGCAGTTTAGGACATGTTGGAAACACCATATATGTT. It translates to CASSLGHVGNTIYV.

This clonotype was picked up many times. The chain uses TRBV7-9 and TRBJ1-1; 8 nucleotides agree with TRBD1. This CDR3 comprises 13 residues. Germline V lookup: CDR1 SEHNR, CDR2 FQNEAQ (reference sequence). The V and J ends lost 5 bases and 5 bases, in that order; junction bases with no gene match: 4. CDR3 amino acids: CASSRTGPTEAFF. CDR3 nucleotide sequence: TGTGCCAGCAGCCGGACAGGGCCGACTGAAGCTTTCTTT. Full variable domain (missing parts from reference TRBV7-9 and TRBJ1-1): DTGVSQNPRHKITKRGQNVTFRCDPISEHNRLYWYRQTLGQGPEFLTYFQNEAQLEKSRLLSDRFSAERPKGSFSTLEIQRTEQGDSAMYLCASSRTGPTEAFFGQGTRLTVV.

This clonotype was detected a few times. The CDR3 coding sequence is TGTGCCAGCAGTAGGGGGGGAAGCACTGAAGCTTTCTTT. As protein: CASSRGGSTEAFF. V is TRBV6-5 and J is TRBJ1-1, with D possibly being TRBD1 (6 bases). Trimming removed 5 bases at V and 4 bases at J, with 11 bases between. Germline V gives CDR1 MNHEY, CDR2 SVGAGI. The CDR3 loop spans 13 amino acids.

The V call is TRBV20-1, the J call TRBJ1-4, with a weak D call TRBD1 (6 bases). The CDR3 is 17 amino acids. Trimming pared 2 bases from V and 0 bases from J, leaving 16 bases between. CDR1 and CDR2 (germline): DFQATT, SNEGSKA (reference sequence). Here the CDR3 DNA reads TGCAGTGCTAGATTACAGGGAATTGAGGCAACTAATGAAAAACTGTTTTTT. Its translation is CSARLQGIEATNEKLFF.

This clonotype appeared a few times. The chain combines TRBV7-9 with TRBJ2-2; 9 positions match TRBD2. J lost 2 bases, V lost 5 bases, and 3 bases had no gene match. The CDR3 covers 15 residues. CDR1 is SEHNR, CDR2 FQNEAQ, per germline (reference sequence). In DNA, the CDR3 is TGTGCCAGCAGCCGACTAGCGGTTAACACCGGGGAGCTGTTTTTT. This codes for CASSRLAVNTGELFF. Together with reference TRBV7-9 and TRBJ2-2, the CDR3 gives the full variable domain: DTGVSQNPRHKITKRGQNVTFRCDPISEHNRLYWYRQTLGQGPEFLTYFQNEAQLEKSRLLSDRFSAERPKGSFSTLEIQRTEQGDSAMYLCASSRLAVNTGELFFGEGSRLTVL.

Worth noting for this clonotype: A read error may account for a junction end that differs from germline. J is TRBJ1-2 and V is TRBV7-2; the match to TRBD1 covers 7 bases. Per germline, CDR1 SGHTA and CDR2 FQGNSA. The CDR3 is 12 amino acids. CDR3 nucleotides: TGTGCCAGCAGCTCTAAGGGGGCGGCCTACGCCTTC. Translating gives CASSSKGAAYAF.

About this clonotype: One junction end disagrees with the germline gene, perhaps due to a read error. The chain employs TRBV29-1 and TRBJ1-1; 12 bases are a match to TRBD1. CDR3 length: 15 residues. Germline V gene sequence: CDR1 SQVTM, CDR2 ANQGSEA. The CDR3 coding sequence is TGCAGCGTCGGGACAGGGGGCACGAAAAACACTGAAGCTATCTTT. Encoded protein: CSVGTGGTKNTEAIF.

The rearrangement uses TRBV10-3 and TRBJ1-5; 7 nucleotides match TRBD1. The V and J ends lost 2 bases and 6 bases, in that order; junction bases with no gene match: 7. Germline V gene sequence: CDR1 ENHRY, CDR2 SYGVKD. This CDR3 region has 15 residues. The DNA of the CDR3 is TGTGCCATCAGTGAGGACAGGGAGTTGGGTCAGCCCCAGCATTTT. Its translation: CAISEDRELGQPQHF.

The chain employs TRBV29-1 and TRBJ2-7, with D perhaps being TRBD1 or TRBD2 (5 bases each). The germline CDR1 and CDR2 sequences are SQVTM and ANQGSEA. The ends were cut back, 1 base at V and 8 bases at J, with 21 bases in the middle. CDR3 length equals 15 residues. The CDR3 sequence is CSVEGVWGRRGQQYF. CDR3 bases: TGCAGCGTTGAAGGAGTGTGGGGCCGCCGGGGCCAGCAGTACTTC.

This chain uses TRBV29-1 with TRBJ2-5; TRBD2 agrees at 8 bases. The assigned J gene may be wrong: the sequence end matches TRBJ2-1 better. CDR1 and CDR2 (germline): SQVTM, ANQGSEA. The CDR3 runs to 15 residues. DNA for the CDR3: TGCAGCGTTGAAGTAGCGGGCGGGGGGTACAATGAGCAGTTCTTC. Its protein product is CSVEVAGGGYNEQFF.